This T cell receptor (beta chain) came from a study of identical twins. Germline V gene sequence: CDR1 WSHSY, CDR2 SAAADI. CDR3 length equals 12 residues. The V end was cut by 5 bases, the J end by 4 bases, with 8 bases between. This clonotype was recorded at least ten times. TCRdb passed the 5' RACE reads through MiXCR, listing each CDR3 protein once. The repertoire holds 250,000 to 350,000 distinct CDR3 sequences, with about 8.1% as singletons. These data are also associated with another study on yellow fever vaccine responses in identical twins. Per that paper: Twins reportedly mounted vaccine T cell responses that seemed partly convergent, partly personalized.

The sequencing input was memory (CD45RO+) T cells sorted from blood. The TCR sequence derives from a woman under 30 in good health. The genes are TRBV10-2 and TRBJ1-1; no definite D call. DNA for the CDR3: TGCGCCAGCAGTTTACAGTTCACTGAAGCTTTCTTT. It is translated as CASSLQFTEAFF.